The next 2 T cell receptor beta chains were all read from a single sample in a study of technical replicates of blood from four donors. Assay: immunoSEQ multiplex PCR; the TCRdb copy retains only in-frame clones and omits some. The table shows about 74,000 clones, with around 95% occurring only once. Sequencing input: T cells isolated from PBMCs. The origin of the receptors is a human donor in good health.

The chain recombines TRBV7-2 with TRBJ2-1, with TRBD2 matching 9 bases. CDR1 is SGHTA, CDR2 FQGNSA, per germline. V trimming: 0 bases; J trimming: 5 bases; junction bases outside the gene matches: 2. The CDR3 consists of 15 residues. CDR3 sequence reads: CASSLAGLAHNEQFF. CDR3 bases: TGTGCCAGCAGCTTAGCGGGACTAGCTCACAATGAGCAGTTCTTC.

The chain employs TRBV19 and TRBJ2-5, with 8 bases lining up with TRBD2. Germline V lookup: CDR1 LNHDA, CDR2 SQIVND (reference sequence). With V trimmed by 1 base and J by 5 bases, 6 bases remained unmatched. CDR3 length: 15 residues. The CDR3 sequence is CASSIGAGVKETQYF. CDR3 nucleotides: TGTGCCAGTAGTATAGGAGCGGGAGTGAAGGAGACCCAGTACTTC.